The 18 T cell receptor beta chains given below trace back to one sample, sequenced in a study of T-cell memory formation after mild COVID-19. TCRdb passed the 5' RACE reads through MiXCR, listing each CDR3 protein once. There are 34,000 or so distinct CDR3 sequences in the sample; approximately 8.3% occur only once, and around 30% lies in the top ten. The sequencing input was PBMCs or a T cell subset sorted from them (not recorded which). The receptors originated from a man aged 18 to 29 who had mild COVID-19 (a few samples of this study predate the infection). Cell type and time point are not known.

This clonotype was seen many times. The chain uses TRBV2 and TRBJ2-5, with 15 bases that match TRBD2. The CDR3 sequence is 15 residues long. V was clipped by 4 bases and J by 6 bases; unmatched bases: 3. Germline assignment: CDR1 SNHLY and CDR2 FYNNEI. CDR3 nucleotides: TGTGCCAGCAGTGGGGGACTAGCGGGGGGACAGACCCAGTACTTC. Its translation is CASSGGLAGGQTQYF.

The J gene is TRBJ2-5, the V gene TRBV11-2; 7 bases match TRBD2. CDR1 and CDR2 (germline): SGHAT, FQNNGV. The CDR3 has 15 residues. Unmatched junction bases numbered 8, after V lost 5 bases and J lost 2 bases. The CDR3, as DNA: TGTGCCAGCAGCCCCTCCTGGGGGGGGCAAGAGACCCAGTACTTC. Translated: CASSPSWGGQETQYF.

This clonotype was counted at least ten times. The CDR3 is CASSHGKDTQYF. Written as DNA, the CDR3 is TGTGCCAGCAGCCATGGCAAGGATACGCAGTATTTT. The genes are TRBV3-1 and TRBJ2-3; D is unclear. Trimming pared 3 bases from V and 6 bases from J, leaving 7 bases between. CDR3 length: 12 amino acids. The germline V gene encodes CDR1 LGHDT and CDR2 YNNKEL (reference sequence).

This clonotype was recorded at least ten times. The rearrangement links TRBV12-3 or TRBV12-4 to TRBJ2-7; D might be TRBD2 (5 bases). V lost 0 bases and J 6 bases, leaving 12 bases between the germline ends. The CDR3 is 14 amino acids. CDR3 nucleotide sequence: TGTGCCAGCAGTTTAGCGGGAGCGGCGGGCGAGCAGTACTTC. It specifies CASSLAGAAGEQYF.

This clonotype was found many times. The rearrangement links TRBV27 to TRBJ1-1, with D perhaps matching TRBD1 (5 bases). V was cut by 4 bases and J by 6 bases, with 15 bases left in between. Germline CDR1 is MNHEY and CDR2 is SMNVEV (reference sequence). The CDR3 loop spans 14 amino acids. CDR3 region: CASSSPNDRSEAFF. In nucleotides, the CDR3 is TGTGCCAGCAGTTCCCCGAATGACAGATCTGAAGCTTTCTTT.

The chain carries TRBV13 and TRBJ2-4; TRBD2 aligns across 8 bases. V shed 5 bases and J 0 bases; nucleotides not matched to a gene: 9. Germline assignment: CDR1 PRHDT and CDR2 FYEKMQ (reference sequence). The CDR3 extends over 17 amino acids. The CDR3 region is CASSPGGRRIAKNIQYF. In DNA form, the CDR3 reads TGTGCCAGCAGCCCGGGGGGGCGTCGGATAGCCAAAAACATTCAGTACTTC.

This clonotype showed up just a few times. The chain joins TRBV6-5 to TRBJ2-1, with TRBD2 identical over 8 bases. CDR1 is MNHEY and CDR2 is SVGAGI in the germline V gene. This CDR3 comprises 17 residues. The V segment lost 6 bases and the J segment 4 bases; nucleotides outside the gene matches: 14. CDR3 region: CASSGGSSGEKYNEQFF. CDR3 nucleotide sequence: TGTGCCAGCAGCGGTGGGAGTAGCGGGGAGAAGTACAATGAGCAGTTCTTC.

This clonotype was detected ten times or more. The chain joins TRBV12-3 or TRBV12-4 to TRBJ1-1; 7 bases are shared with TRBD1. The junction had 9 bases not matched to a gene; V was cut back by 7 bases and J by 1 base. The CDR3 extends over 15 amino acids. CDR3: CASTRNRQGNTEAFF. For the CDR3, the DNA is TGTGCCAGCACCAGAAACAGACAGGGGAACACTGAAGCTTTCTTT.

This clonotype ranks as medium-sized. The chain combines TRBV27 with TRBJ1-1, with 9 bases matching TRBD1. The V and J ends lost 3 bases and 3 bases, in that order; junction bases with no gene match: 5. Germline V CDR1 and CDR2: MNHEY, SMNVEV (reference sequence). There are 15 residues in the CDR3. DNA for the CDR3: TGTGCCAGCAGTTTTGAGGGACAGGGTCACACTGAAGCTTTCTTT. Protein: CASSFEGQGHTEAFF.

This clonotype has at least ten counts. This chain joins TRBV27 and TRBJ2-1; TRBD1 is a possible D gene (5 bases). CDR3 length equals 12 residues. V dropped 1 base and J dropped 14 bases, with 12 bases sitting between them. Germline assignment: CDR1 MNHEY and CDR2 SMNVEV (reference sequence). DNA for the CDR3: TGTGCCAGCAGTTTATTGGGGCAGGGTGAGTTCTTC. Its translation is CASSLLGQGEFF.

This clonotype came up many times. The chain employs TRBV29-1 and TRBJ2-3, with D hard to call. CDR3 length: 13 residues. Germline V lookup: CDR1 SQVTM, CDR2 ANQGSEA. Between the trimmed V and J ends, which lost 7 bases and 4 bases, there was a span of 15 bases. CDR3 amino acids: CSAKPVGPDTQYF. The CDR3 DNA reads TGCAGCGCGAAACCGGTAGGCCCAGATACGCAGTATTTT.

The V gene is TRBV7-2, the J gene TRBJ1-2, with D tentatively TRBD1 (5 bases). This CDR3 comprises 15 residues. The germline V gene has CDR1 SGHTA and CDR2 FQGNSA. V was shortened by 2 bases and J by 2 bases, with 12 bases between the two germline ends. CDR3 in DNA: TGTGCCAGCAGCTTAATAGCCAGGGAAAACTATGGCTACACCTTC. Translation gives CASSLIARENYGYTF.

This sequence joins TRBV2 and TRBJ2-1; D possibly corresponds to TRBD2 (5 bases). Germline assignment: CDR1 SNHLY and CDR2 FYNNEI. V lost 6 bases and J lost 2, with 14 bases in between. CDR3 length: 15 amino acids. CDR3 residues: CASRDLLKTYNEQFF. In nucleotides, the CDR3 is TGTGCCAGCAGGGACTTGCTAAAAACCTACAATGAGCAGTTCTTC. The variable domain in full, with the rest retrieved from reference TRBV2 and TRBJ2-1, is EPEVTQTPSHQVTQMGQEVILRCVPISNHLYFYWYRQILGQKVEFLVSFYNNEISEKSEIFDDQFSVERPDGSNFTLKIRSTKLEDSAMYFCASRDLLKTYNEQFFGPGTRLTVL.

In this sample, this clonotype turned up many times. This chain joins TRBV7-2 and TRBJ2-5; D not resolved. The germline V gene encodes CDR1 SGHTA and CDR2 FQGNSA. There are 15 residues in the CDR3. Trimming took off 4 bases at V and 4 bases at J, with 16 bases between the two ends. CDR3 nucleotides: TGTGCCAGCAGCTCGTGGGCGCACTACCCAGAGACCCAGTACTTC. Amino acids: CASSSWAHYPETQYF. The full variable domain, rest sourced from reference TRBV7-2 and TRBJ2-5, is GAGVSQSPSNKVTEKGKDVELRCDPISGHTALYWYRQSLGQGLEFLIYFQGNSAPDKSGLPSDRFSAERTGGSVSTLTIQRTQQEDSAVYLCASSSWAHYPETQYFGPGTRLLVL.

This clonotype was counted ten times or more. The rearrangement joins TRBV15 to TRBJ1-1, with D unresolved. Trimming took off 0 bases at V and 10 bases at J, with 9 bases between the two ends. Germline V gene sequence: CDR1 LNHNV, CDR2 YYDKDF (reference sequence). CDR3 length equals 12 residues. CDR3 in DNA: TGTGCCACCAGCAGAGATGTCGAGGGAGCTTTCTTT. Amino acids: CATSRDVEGAFF.

This clonotype came up many times. The J gene is TRBJ2-5, the V gene TRBV5-1; D uncertain. V gave up 0 bases and J gave up 3 bases, with 6 bases separating them. Looked up from germline, CDR1 is SGHRS and CDR2 is YFSETQ. The CDR3 has 13 amino acids. The CDR3 coding sequence is TGCGCCAGCAGCTTGGCCGCGGAAGAGACCCAGTACTTC. This codes for CASSLAAEETQYF.

This clonotype was found many times. This chain links TRBV24-1 with TRBJ2-5, with unresolved D. In germline, CDR1 is KGHDR, CDR2 SFDVKD. This CDR3 region has 16 residues. Trimming cost V 3 bases and J 2 bases, with 15 bases left between them. The CDR3 spells CATSDISVMGQETQYF. The CDR3 DNA is TGTGCCACCAGTGATATCTCGGTCATGGGGCAAGAGACCCAGTACTTC.

This clonotype was recorded many times. The V call is TRBV7-2, the J call TRBJ2-7, with a possible D match to TRBD2 (5 bases). Germline V gene lookup returns CDR1 SGHTA and CDR2 FQGNSA. The CDR3 length is 13 residues. V dropped 5 bases and J dropped 1 base, with 9 bases sitting between them. As DNA, the CDR3 is TGTGCCAGCAGCCTTTGGGAGTCCTACGAGCAGTACTTC. This gives the protein CASSLWESYEQYF.